The clone carrying this T cell receptor beta chain was seen just once. Compared with germline, one end of the junction differs, possibly owing to a read error. The CDR3 runs 16 residues. Germline-derived CDR1 and CDR2 are SGDLS and YYNGEE. This sample is drawn from a study of blood T cells in healthy people across ages. The use of a sample-barcoded 5' primer and a J-beta primer mix characterized a second PCR of about 7 to 12 cycles. One entry per CDR3 protein, called by TCRdb with MiXCR from the 5' RACE reads. The table includes about 800,000 distinct CDR3 sequences, more than 45% detected once. Sequencing was done on a sample of blood. This sequence was found in a man under 40 in good health. This chain links TRBV9 with TRBJ1-2, with 8 bases fitting TRBD1. The CDR3 bases are TGTGCCAGCAGCCTTGAGCCCGGGACAGGCGTCTATGGCTGCACCTTC. It translates to CASSLEPGTGVYGCTF. The full variable domain, its missing parts supplied by reference TRBV9 and TRBJ1-2, is DSGVTQTPKHLITATGQRVTLRCSPRSGDLSVYWYQQSLDQGLQFLIQYYNGEERAKGNILERFSAQQFPDLHSELNLSSLELGDSALYFCASSLEPGTGVYGCTFGSGTRLTVV.